The following is a T cell receptor beta chain sequence with its context. This entry comes from a study of OX40 agonist ivuxolimab in advanced cancers. Libraries were prepared by immunoSEQ multiplex PCR; TCRdb keeps only in-frame clonotypes and omits some of them. The sample contains 55,000 to 80,000 clones, approximately 81% of which appear only once. CDR3 length equals 16 residues. The ends lost 0 bases at V and 4 bases at J; junction bases unmatched: 7. CDR1 is SGDLS and CDR2 is YYNGEE in the germline V gene. The sequence was collected from an adult with an advanced solid tumor such as melanoma, head and neck, liver or kidney cancer. This specimen was CD4+ or CD8+ T cells sorted from blood, taken in a trial of the OX40 agonist ivuxolimab. The V and J genes are TRBV9 and TRBJ2-3, with 8 positions matching TRBD2. The CDR3 region has the DNA TGTGCCAGCAGCGTAGAATATCGGGGGGGGTCAGATACGCAGTATTTT. Its protein is CASSVEYRGGSDTQYF.